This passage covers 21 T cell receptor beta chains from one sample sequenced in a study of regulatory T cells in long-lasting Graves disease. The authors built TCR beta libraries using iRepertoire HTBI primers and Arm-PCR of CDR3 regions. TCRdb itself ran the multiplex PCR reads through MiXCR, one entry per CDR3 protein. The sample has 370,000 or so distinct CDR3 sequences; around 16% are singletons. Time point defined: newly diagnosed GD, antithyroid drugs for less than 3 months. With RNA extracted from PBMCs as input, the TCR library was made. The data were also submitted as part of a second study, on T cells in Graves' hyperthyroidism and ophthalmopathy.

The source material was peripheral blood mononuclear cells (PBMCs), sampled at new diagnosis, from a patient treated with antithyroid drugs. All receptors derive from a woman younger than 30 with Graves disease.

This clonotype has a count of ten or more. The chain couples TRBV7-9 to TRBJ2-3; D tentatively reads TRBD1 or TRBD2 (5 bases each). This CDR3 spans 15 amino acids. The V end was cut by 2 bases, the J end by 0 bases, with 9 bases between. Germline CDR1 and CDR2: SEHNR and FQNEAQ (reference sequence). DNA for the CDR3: TGTGCCAGCAGCTTATTTGGGGGTAGCACAGATACGCAGTATTTT. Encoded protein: CASSLFGGSTDTQYF.

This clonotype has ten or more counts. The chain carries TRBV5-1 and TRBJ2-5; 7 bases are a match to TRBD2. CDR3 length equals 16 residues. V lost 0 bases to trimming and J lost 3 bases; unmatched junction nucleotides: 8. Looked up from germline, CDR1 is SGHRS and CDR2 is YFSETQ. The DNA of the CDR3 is TGCGCCAGCAGCTTGGCCGGGGCGGGAGTAAAAGAGACCCAGTACTTC. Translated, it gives CASSLAGAGVKETQYF.

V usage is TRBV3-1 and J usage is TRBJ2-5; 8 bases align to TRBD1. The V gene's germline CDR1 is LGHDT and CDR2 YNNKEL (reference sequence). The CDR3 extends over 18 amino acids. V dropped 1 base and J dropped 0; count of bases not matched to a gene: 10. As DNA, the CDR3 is TGTGCCAGCAGCCAAGTATCCGGGACAGGAACGTACCAAGAGACCCAGTACTTC. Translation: CASSQVSGTGTYQETQYF.

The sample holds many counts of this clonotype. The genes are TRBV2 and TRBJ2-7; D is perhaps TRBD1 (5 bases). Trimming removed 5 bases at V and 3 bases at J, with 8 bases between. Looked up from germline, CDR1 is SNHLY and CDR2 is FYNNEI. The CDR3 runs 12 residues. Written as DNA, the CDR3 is TGTGCCAGCAGTACAGGTTACTACGAGCAGTACTTC. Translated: CASSTGYYEQYF.

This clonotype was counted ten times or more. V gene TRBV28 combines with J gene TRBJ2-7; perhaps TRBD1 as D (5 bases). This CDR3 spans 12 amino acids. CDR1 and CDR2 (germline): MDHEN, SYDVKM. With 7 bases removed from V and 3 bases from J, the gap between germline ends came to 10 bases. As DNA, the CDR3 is TGTGCCAGCACCGACAGTTTCTACGAGCAGTACTTC. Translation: CASTDSFYEQYF. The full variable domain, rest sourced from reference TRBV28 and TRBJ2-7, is DVKVTQSSRYLVKRTGEKVFLECVQDMDHENMFWYRQDPGLGLRLIYFSYDVKMKEKGDIPEGYSVSREKKERFSLILESASTNQTSMYLCASTDSFYEQYFGPGTRLTVT.

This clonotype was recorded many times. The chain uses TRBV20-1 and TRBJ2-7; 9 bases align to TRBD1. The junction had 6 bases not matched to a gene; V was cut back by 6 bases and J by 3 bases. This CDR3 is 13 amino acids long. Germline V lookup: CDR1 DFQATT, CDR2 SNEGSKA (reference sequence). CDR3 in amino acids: CSARDRADYEQYF. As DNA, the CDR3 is TGCAGTGCCAGGGACAGGGCTGACTACGAGCAGTACTTC.

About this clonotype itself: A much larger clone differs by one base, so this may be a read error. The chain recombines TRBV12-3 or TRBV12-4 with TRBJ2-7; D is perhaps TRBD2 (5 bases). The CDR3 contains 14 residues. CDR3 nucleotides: TGTGCCAGCAGCCGTACCGGGAACAGCTACGAGCAGTGCTTC. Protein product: CASSRTGNSYEQCF.

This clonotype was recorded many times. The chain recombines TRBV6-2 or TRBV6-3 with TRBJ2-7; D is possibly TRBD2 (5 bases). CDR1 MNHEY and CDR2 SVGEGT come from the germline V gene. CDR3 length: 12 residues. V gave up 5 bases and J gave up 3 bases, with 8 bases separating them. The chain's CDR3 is CASSEGFYEQYF. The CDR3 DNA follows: TGTGCCAGCAGTGAGGGATTCTACGAGCAGTACTTC.

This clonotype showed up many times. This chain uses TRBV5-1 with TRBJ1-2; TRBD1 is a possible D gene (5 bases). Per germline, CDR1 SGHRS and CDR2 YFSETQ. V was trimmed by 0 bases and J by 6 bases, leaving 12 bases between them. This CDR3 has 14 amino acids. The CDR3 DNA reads TGCGCCAGCAGCTTGGGCAGGGTTGGAGATGGCTACACCTTC. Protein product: CASSLGRVGDGYTF.

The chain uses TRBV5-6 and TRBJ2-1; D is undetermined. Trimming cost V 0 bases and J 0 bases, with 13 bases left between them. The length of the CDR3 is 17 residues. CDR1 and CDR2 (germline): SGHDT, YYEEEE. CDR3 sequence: CASSLVFGSISYNEQFF. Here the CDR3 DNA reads TGTGCCAGCAGCTTGGTATTCGGCTCGATCTCCTACAATGAGCAGTTCTTC.

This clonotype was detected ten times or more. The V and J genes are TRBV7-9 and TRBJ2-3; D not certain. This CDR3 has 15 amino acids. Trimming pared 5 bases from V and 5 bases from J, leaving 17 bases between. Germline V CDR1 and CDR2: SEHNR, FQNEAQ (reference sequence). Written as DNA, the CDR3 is TGTGCCAGCAGCATTCTTCGGCCCCCGGAAGATACGCAGTATTTT. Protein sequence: CASSILRPPEDTQYF. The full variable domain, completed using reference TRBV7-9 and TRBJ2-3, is DTGVSQNPRHKITKRGQNVTFRCDPISEHNRLYWYRQTLGQGPEFLTYFQNEAQLEKSRLLSDRFSAERPKGSFSTLEIQRTEQGDSAMYLCASSILRPPEDTQYFGPGTRLTVL.

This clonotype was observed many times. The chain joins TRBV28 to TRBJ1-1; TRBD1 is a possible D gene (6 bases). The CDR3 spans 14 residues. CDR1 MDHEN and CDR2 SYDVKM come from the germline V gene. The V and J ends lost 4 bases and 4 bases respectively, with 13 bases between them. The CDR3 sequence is CASSSGQLLTEAFF. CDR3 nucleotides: TGTGCCAGCAGTTCCGGACAGTTACTCACTGAAGCTTTCTTT.

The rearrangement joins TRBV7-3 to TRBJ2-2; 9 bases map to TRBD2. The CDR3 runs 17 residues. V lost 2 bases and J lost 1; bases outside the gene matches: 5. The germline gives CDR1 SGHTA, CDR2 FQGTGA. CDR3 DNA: TGTGCCAGCAGCTTAGGGCTAGCGGGAATGAACACCGGGGAGCTGTTTTTT. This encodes CASSLGLAGMNTGELFF.

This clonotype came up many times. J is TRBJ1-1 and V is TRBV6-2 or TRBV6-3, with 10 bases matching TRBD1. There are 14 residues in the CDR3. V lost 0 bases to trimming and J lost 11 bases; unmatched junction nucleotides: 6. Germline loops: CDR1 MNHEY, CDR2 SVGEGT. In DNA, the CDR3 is TGTGCCAGCAGTTACTCGGGGACAGGGGTACGCGCTTTCTTT. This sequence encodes CASSYSGTGVRAFF.

CDR3 nucleotides: TGTGCCAGCAGCGTCAGGGTGGGGGAAAAACTGTTTTTT. Its translation: CASSVRVGEKLFF. The gene calls are TRBV9 and TRBJ1-4, with a tentative D call TRBD1 (5 bases). V was pared by 2 bases and J by 8 bases, with 10 bases between. The germline V gene encodes CDR1 SGDLS and CDR2 YYNGEE. The CDR3 consists of 13 residues.

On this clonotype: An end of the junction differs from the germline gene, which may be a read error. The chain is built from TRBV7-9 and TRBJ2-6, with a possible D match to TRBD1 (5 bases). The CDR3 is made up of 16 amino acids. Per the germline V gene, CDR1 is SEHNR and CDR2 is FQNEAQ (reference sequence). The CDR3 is CASSLSPTAGANVPTF. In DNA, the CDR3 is TGTGCCAGCAGCCTCAGCCCTACGGCTGGGGCCAACGTCCCGACTTTC.

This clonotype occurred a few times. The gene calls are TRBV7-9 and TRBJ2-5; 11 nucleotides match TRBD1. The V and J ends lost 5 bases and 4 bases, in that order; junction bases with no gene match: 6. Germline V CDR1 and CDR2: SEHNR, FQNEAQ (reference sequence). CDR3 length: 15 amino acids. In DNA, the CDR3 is TGTGCCAGCAGCGGGGACAGGGGGATGCTAGAGACCCAGTACTTC. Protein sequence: CASSGDRGMLETQYF.

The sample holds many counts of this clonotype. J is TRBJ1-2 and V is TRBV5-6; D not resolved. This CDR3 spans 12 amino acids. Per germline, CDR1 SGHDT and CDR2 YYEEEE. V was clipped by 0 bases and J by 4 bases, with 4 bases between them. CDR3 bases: TGTGCCAGCAGCTTGGCCATCTATGGCTACACCTTC. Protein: CASSLAIYGYTF.

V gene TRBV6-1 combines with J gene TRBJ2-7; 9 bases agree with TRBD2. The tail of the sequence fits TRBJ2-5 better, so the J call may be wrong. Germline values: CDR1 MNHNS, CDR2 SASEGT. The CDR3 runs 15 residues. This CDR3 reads CAIPRGVSGGETQYF. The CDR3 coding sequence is TGTGCCATCCCCCGGGGGGTTAGCGGGGGAGAGACCCAGTACTTC.

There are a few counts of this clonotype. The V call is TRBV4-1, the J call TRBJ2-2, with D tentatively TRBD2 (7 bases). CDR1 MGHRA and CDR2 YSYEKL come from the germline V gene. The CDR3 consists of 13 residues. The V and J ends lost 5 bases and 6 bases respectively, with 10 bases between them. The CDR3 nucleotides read TGCGCCAGCAGCAGGGAGGGGGCCGGGGAGCTGTTTTTT. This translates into CASSREGAGELFF.

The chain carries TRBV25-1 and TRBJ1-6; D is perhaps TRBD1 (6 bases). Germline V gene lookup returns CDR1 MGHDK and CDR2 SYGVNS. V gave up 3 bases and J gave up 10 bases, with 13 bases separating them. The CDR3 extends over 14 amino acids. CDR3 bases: TGTGCCAGCAGTGATAACGGACAGCCCTCACCCCTCCACTTT. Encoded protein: CASSDNGQPSPLHF.